This T cell receptor beta chain was identified in a study of blood T cell repertoires in COVID-19. The wider study: Samples taken during acute and convalescent COVID-19 were collected in the United States, Italy and Spain. Nucleic acid was either cDNA or gDNA, and it came from T cells, B-cell-depleted T cells, or PBMCs.

Methods used by the authors: For nucleated cells, counts were estimated from reference gene primer amplification. Method: immunoSEQ multiplex PCR; TCRdb's copy keeps in-frame clones and lacks some. V and J calls and clone size are copied from that table; D and trimming were computed from the DNA. Here the sample spans roughly 230,000 clones, about 90% being singletons. V was clipped by 0 bases and J by 2 bases; unmatched bases: 5. Germline CDR1 and CDR2: MNHEY and SVGAGI. The CDR3 covers 16 residues. Seattle patient enrollment occurred during active infection, with longitudinal follow-up thereafter. The clonotype originates from a man between 25 and 39 years old with COVID-19, enrolled during active disease. The chain carries TRBV6-5 and TRBJ1-2; 8 positions match TRBD1. The sequenced material came from peripheral blood. For the CDR3, the DNA is TGTGCCAGCAGTTACTCGCCGGACAGGGCCAACTATGGCTACACCTTC. This codes for CASSYSPDRANYGYTF.